There are many counts of the clone carrying this T cell receptor (beta chain). Its matching antigen is unknown. Findings and caveats of the study: Tumor-infiltrating Treg TCR alpha and beta sequences overlapped most with tumor naive CD4+ T cells, then blood naive.

V shed 5 bases and J shed 3 bases, with 18 bases lying between them. The CDR3 has 16 amino acids. The germline CDR1 and CDR2 sequences are SGHRS and YFSETQ. Tregs were sorted as CD4+CD25+CD127-/low cells. Full-length variable regions came from constant-region reverse primers plus semi-nested Nested Universal Primer A PCR. TCRdb re-derived calls from the 5' RACE reads in MiXCR, one entry per CDR3 protein. The repertoire has more than 8,000 distinct CDR3 sequences, about a quarter of them found once; the top ten carry about 3.2%. The sample taken for sequencing was Tregs sorted from blood. J is TRBJ1-3 and V is TRBV5-1; possible D gene TRBD1, 5 bases. The clonotype comes from a female donor with breast cancer. This CDR3 reads CASSRDAGRNGNTIYF. The CDR3 nucleotides read TGCGCCAGCAGTCGGGACGCCGGAAGGAATGGAAACACCATATATTTT.